This TCR beta chain appears in the sequencing data of a study of a mutant IDH1 vaccine in newly diagnosed glioma. Study in general: Patients received vaccination from 4-6 weeks after radiotherapy alone, or with temozolomide cycles. Patients were pretreated with radiotherapy, temozolomide, or both, mostly both. Sex among treated patients split around 60% male, about 40% female; mean age was around 40 years. Study-level findings and limits: Researchers report vaccine-induced immune responses in 80% to 95% of patients.

On this clone itself: Its antigen is still unknown.

Described time point: week 35, safety follow-up. Doses of 300 ug of mutant IDH1 20-mer peptide were given with topical imiquimod. The CDR3 is made up of 15 amino acids. V lost 5 bases and J lost 2, with 17 bases in between. Germline V gene sequence: CDR1 SGHNT, CDR2 YYREEE (reference sequence). The method was immunoSEQ multiplex PCR; TCRdb's version includes in-frame clones alone and lacks a portion of them. The profile shows approximately 62,000 clones, around four fifths of them singletons. Sample: PBMCs, taken from a glioma patient whose treatment included an IDH1 peptide vaccine. The J gene is TRBJ2-7, the V gene TRBV5-4; no firm D call. This clonotype originated in a man aged 25 to 40 with glioma. DNA of the CDR3: TGTGCCAGCAGTTCCGAAAGGTGGAAACCCTACGAGCAGTACTTC. Translation gives CASSSERWKPYEQYF.